The sequence of this T cell receptor (beta chain) was determined in a study of beta chain features in type 1 diabetes. Study observations and caveats: A moderate, significant TCRB CDR3 shortening appeared in type 1 diabetes across four CD4+ subsets. The study notes PCR might favor shorter templates equally in patients and controls.

This clone has a handful of counts. The antigen remains unidentified. cDNA synthesis used the whole RNA isolate, giving expressed TCRB sequences. Assay: immunoSEQ multiplex PCR; the TCRdb copy retains only in-frame clones and omits some. Of 300,000 or so clones detected, about 13% appear once; the ten largest clones hold around 0.016%. The germline V gene has CDR1 SNHLY and CDR2 FYNNEI. Trimming took 2 bases from V and 5 from J; bases not matched to a gene: 8. The CDR3 is made up of 17 amino acids. The chain recombines TRBV2 with TRBJ2-1; 11 bases agree with TRBD2. Sequencing was carried out using naive CD4+ T cells from blood. This TCR was recovered from a woman between 18 and 29 years old with type 1 diabetes. DNA for the CDR3: TGTGCCAGCAGTGAACGAACCCCTAGCGGGAGGCACAATGAGCAGTTCTTC. Translation gives CASSERTPSGRHNEQFF.